This T cell receptor beta chain was recorded in a study of spatial heterogeneity in lung cancer. Overall study context: Raw-read counts averaged over ten per unique TCR and UMI combination.

CDR3 length equals 15 residues. CDR1 and CDR2 (germline): SNHLY, FYNNEI. V lost 3 bases and J 2 bases, leaving 11 bases between the germline ends. Time point reported: sample taken at primary tumor resection. The roughly 68 donors had untreated early-stage non-small cell lung cancer. Without sorting, whole RNA was sequenced from tumor, nontumor lung or frozen PBMC. This clonotype was counted between two and nine times. No antigen is known for it. General study results and limits: Expanded alpha and beta TCR counts within tumors tracked tumor mutation counts.

The study tagged each TCR cDNA molecule with a unique molecular identifier. TCRdb reanalysed the 5' RACE reads using MiXCR and keeps one entry per CDR3 protein. The table has around 10,000 distinct CDR3 sequences, 14% seen once; the top ten hold roughly an eighth. The clonotype originates from a male donor with early-stage non-small cell lung cancer. The material was lung tumor tissue, obtained at surgery. This chain connects TRBV2 to TRBJ1-5; D is undetermined. CDR3 loop: CASSEYTSRNQPQHF. CDR3 coding DNA: TGTGCCAGCAGTGAGTACACTTCGCGCAATCAGCCCCAGCATTTT.